This T cell receptor (beta chain) emerged from a study of cytomegalovirus exposure and HLA in healthy donors. Study-wide context: In an early release, HLA-typed donors contributed roughly 85 million unique TCR sequences.

Notes on the study in general: It has been reported that TCR beta sequences accurately predicted the HLA-A and HLA-B alleles of most subjects. The study put 160 or so TCR beta chains on its list as cytomegalovirus-associated.

To note about this clone: The target antigen is unknown.

Germline CDR1 and CDR2: GTSNPN and SVGIG (reference sequence). With 2 bases clipped from V and 6 bases from J, the junction kept 6 bases outside the gene matches. The CDR3 loop spans 13 amino acids. Amplification used 60 Vbeta primers and 13 Jbeta primers. The assay was immunoSEQ multiplex PCR, and TCRdb's table has in-frame clones only and misses some. The profile shows under 200,000 clones, less than 85% of them singletons. This TCR was recovered from a man in his 60s in good health and CMV-seronegative. V is TRBV30 and J is TRBJ2-7, with 8 bases lining up with TRBD1. The sequencing sample was made of PBMCs. In DNA, the CDR3 is TGTGCCTGGAGTCTACAGGGGGATGCCGAGCAGTACTTC. Protein: CAWSLQGDAEQYF.